The 29 T cell receptor beta chains below were found in one sample sequenced in a study of T cell responses to AZD1222 COVID-19 vaccine. Clones were sequenced by immunoSEQ multiplex PCR, and TCRdb holds only the in-frame ones, with some missing. Here the sample spans roughly 150,000 clones, 70% to 90% being singletons. The material was peripheral blood, obtained on day 0 of AZD1222 vaccination. The receptor source for this set is an adult in good health.

The chain combines TRBV12-3 or TRBV12-4 with TRBJ1-1, with D uncertain. V lost 3 bases, J lost 5 bases, and 4 bases lay in between. The length of the CDR3 is 11 residues. The CDR3 spells CASSLTTEAFF. CDR3 in DNA: TGTGCCAGCAGTTTGACGACTGAAGCTTTCTTT.

The V gene is TRBV27, the J gene TRBJ2-3; TRBD2 agrees at 10 bases. The CDR3 is 16 amino acids. CDR1 MNHEY and CDR2 SMNVEV come from the germline V gene (reference sequence). V shed 6 bases, J shed 6 bases, and the junction held 12 bases outside the gene matches. The DNA of the CDR3 is TGTGCCAGCAGCCTCCTTCTAGCGGGGGTGCGGGATACGCAGTATTTT. Translation gives CASSLLLAGVRDTQYF.

The rearrangement links TRBV5-6 to TRBJ2-1; 9 positions match TRBD2. The V gene end was trimmed by 2 bases and the J gene end by 7 bases; junction bases not matched to a gene: 10. The CDR3 sequence is 16 residues long. Germline assignment: CDR1 SGHDT and CDR2 YYEEEE. CDR3 sequence reads: CASSLFALAGENEQFF. Written as DNA, the CDR3 is TGTGCCAGCAGCTTATTCGCACTAGCGGGCGAGAATGAGCAGTTCTTC.

V and J are TRBV5-1 and TRBJ1-4; 7 bases map to TRBD1. This CDR3 has 15 residues. Germline CDR1 reads SGHRS; CDR2 reads YFSETQ. J was trimmed by 0 bases and V by 4 bases; bases with no gene match: 3. The CDR3 DNA reads TGCGCCAGCAGCGGGACAGCCTCAACTAATGAAAAACTGTTTTTT. Translation: CASSGTASTNEKLFF.

The chain uses TRBV6-5 and TRBJ2-1; D is perhaps TRBD1 or TRBD2 (5 bases each). Trimming took 6 bases from V and 3 from J, leaving 9 bases between them. The germline CDR1 and CDR2 sequences are MNHEY and SVGAGI. This CDR3 is built from 13 residues. The CDR3 sequence is CASRLDSYNEQFF. CDR3 nucleotides: TGTGCCAGCAGACTAGACAGCTACAATGAGCAGTTCTTC.

This chain uses TRBV28 with TRBJ2-2; TRBD1 agrees at 7 bases. The germline CDR1 and CDR2 sequences are MDHEN and SYDVKM. V shed 8 bases, J shed 5 bases, and the junction held 11 bases outside the gene matches. CDR3 length: 15 amino acids. Here the CDR3 reads CASHSGQWRTGELFF. CDR3 bases: TGTGCCAGCCATTCGGGACAGTGGAGGACCGGGGAGCTGTTTTTT.

The rearrangement uses TRBV18 and TRBJ1-6, with D hard to call. Germline assignment: CDR1 KGHSH and CDR2 LQKENI. The length of the CDR3 is 14 residues. Trimming pared 5 bases from V and 4 bases from J, leaving 9 bases between. This CDR3 reads CASSTASYNSPLHF. The CDR3, as DNA: TGTGCCAGCTCAACAGCCAGTTATAATTCACCCCTCCACTTT.

The V and J genes are TRBV30 and TRBJ1-1; no firm D call. Germline V gives CDR1 GTSNPN, CDR2 SVGIG (reference sequence). This CDR3 is 13 amino acids long. Deletions cut 2 bases from V and 2 bases from J, with 9 bases between. CDR3 loop: CAWSSTANTEAFF. Here the CDR3 DNA reads TGTGCCTGGAGTAGCACAGCAAACACTGAAGCTTTCTTT.

This clone was detected a few times. The V and J genes are TRBV19 and TRBJ2-1; no clear D. The CDR3 is made up of 14 amino acids. V lost 3 bases, J lost 8 bases, and 14 bases lay in between. Germline values: CDR1 LNHDA, CDR2 SQIVND (reference sequence). The CDR3 is CASSIVGNDDEQFF. For the CDR3, the DNA is TGTGCCAGTAGTATCGTGGGGAACGACGATGAGCAGTTCTTC.

The rearrangement links TRBV27 to TRBJ2-1; TRBD2 matches at 10 bases. The CDR3 has 17 residues. V was pared by 5 bases and J by 5 bases, with 12 bases of the junction left unmatched. Germline values: CDR1 MNHEY, CDR2 SMNVEV (reference sequence). CDR3 sequence (DNA): TGTGCCAGCAGTAGAGGACTAGCGGATTGGTTAAACAATGAGCAGTTCTTC. Translation gives CASSRGLADWLNNEQFF.

The rearrangement uses TRBV6-2 or TRBV6-3 and TRBJ2-6, with D unclear. V was shortened by 6 bases and J by 2 bases, with 8 bases between the two germline ends. This CDR3 has 14 amino acids. The V gene's germline CDR1 is MNHEY and CDR2 SVGEGT. The CDR3 reads CASSSATGANVLTF. CDR3 coding DNA: TGTGCCAGCAGCTCGGCCACTGGGGCCAACGTCCTGACTTTC.

The V and J genes are TRBV7-8 and TRBJ2-5, with D possibly TRBD1 on 5 matching bases. CDR1 and CDR2 from the germline V gene are SGHVS and FQNEAQ. The CDR3 is 14 residues long. V was pared by 4 bases and J by 1 base, with 10 bases between. CDR3 amino acids: CASSSDSFQETQYF. The CDR3 coding sequence is TGTGCCAGCAGCTCTGACAGTTTCCAAGAGACCCAGTACTTC.

For the CDR3, the DNA is TGTGCCAGCAGCAAACGGACTGACTATGGCTACACCTTC. It specifies CASSKRTDYGYTF. V is TRBV2 and J is TRBJ1-2; no clear D gene. Germline-derived CDR1 and CDR2 are SNHLY and FYNNEI. The CDR3 spans 13 residues. V lost 6 bases and J 3 bases, leaving 11 bases between the germline ends.

This clone was counted once. The V and J genes are TRBV27 and TRBJ2-7, with 9 nucleotides matching TRBD2. Trimming removed 5 bases from V and 6 bases from J; junction bases left unmatched: 11. The germline CDR1 and CDR2 sequences are MNHEY and SMNVEV (reference sequence). There are 15 residues in the CDR3. CDR3 in DNA: TGTGCCAGCAGTCCCCAGGGGGGCGGGAGGGCCGAGCAGTACTTC. As protein: CASSPQGGGRAEQYF.

The CDR3 protein is CASSLSRGQSHEQYF. Written as DNA, the CDR3 is TGTGCCAGCTCACTCTCACGAGGTCAGTCCCACGAGCAGTACTTC. The chain is built from TRBV18 and TRBJ2-7; D unclear. V lost 4 bases, J lost 5 bases, and 18 bases lay in between. In germline, CDR1 is KGHSH, CDR2 LQKENI. The CDR3 is made up of 15 amino acids. The whole variable domain, remainder taken from reference TRBV18 and TRBJ2-7, is NAGVMQNPRHLVRRRGQEARLRCSPMKGHSHVYWYRQLPEEGLKFMVYLQKENIIDESGMPKERFSAEFPKEGPSILRIQQVVRGDSAAYFCASSLSRGQSHEQYFGPGTRLTVT.

The rearrangement joins TRBV3-1 (or the pseudogene TRBV3-2) to TRBJ1-6; the D is unclear. From germline, CDR1 is LGHDT and CDR2 YNNKEL (reference sequence). The V gene lost 1 base and the J gene lost 8 bases, with 6 bases spanning the gap. This CDR3 spans 13 amino acids. CDR3 residues: CASSQAGDSPLHF. For the CDR3, the DNA is TGTGCCAGCAGCCAAGCTGGGGATTCACCCCTCCACTTT.

This clone is a singleton in its sample. The V and J genes are TRBV7-8 and TRBJ2-1; D gene uncertain. The V gene lost 4 bases and the J gene lost 8 bases, with 6 bases spanning the gap. The germline gives CDR1 SGHVS, CDR2 FQNEAQ. The CDR3 consists of 11 residues. CDR3 DNA sequence: TGTGCCAGCAGCTCCTGGTATGAGCAGTTCTTC. Its protein product is CASSSWYEQFF.

This chain joins TRBV30 and TRBJ2-3; possibly TRBD1 for D (5 bases). The CDR3 has 15 amino acids. V lost 2 bases and J lost 1, with 13 bases in between. From germline, CDR1 is GTSNPN and CDR2 SVGIG (reference sequence). For the CDR3, the DNA is TGTGCCTGGAGTTTAGGGGTCTCGGGCACAGATACGCAGTATTTT. This gives the protein CAWSLGVSGTDTQYF.

The table lists this clone with a few counts. The genes are TRBV27 and TRBJ1-4; D gene uncertain. The CDR3 length is 16 residues. In germline, CDR1 is MNHEY, CDR2 SMNVEV (reference sequence). V lost 5 bases, J lost 6 bases, and 19 bases lay in between. The CDR3 region has the DNA TGTGCCAGCAGTCTACTAGGGCCCGATTGGGATGAAAAACTGTTTTTT. This gives the protein CASSLLGPDWDEKLFF.

The chain carries TRBV5-6 and TRBJ2-7, with D possibly matching TRBD2 (6 bases). This CDR3 region has 14 residues. Trimming took off 5 bases at V and 0 bases at J, with 12 bases between the two ends. The germline V gene has CDR1 SGHDT and CDR2 YYEEEE. The CDR3 sequence is CASSLAGSSYEQYF. The DNA for the CDR3 is TGTGCCAGCAGTCTGGCGGGGAGCTCCTACGAGCAGTACTTC.

The chain employs TRBV25-1 and TRBJ1-2, with TRBD1 identical over 8 bases. Trimming at V came to 4 bases and at J to 8 bases, leaving 6 bases not matched to a gene. The CDR3 has 13 amino acids. Germline-derived CDR1 and CDR2 are MGHDK and SYGVNS. CDR3 sequence (DNA): TGTGCCAGCAGTGCGCAGGGGGCGAGGGGCTACACCTTC. It specifies CASSAQGARGYTF.

The chain uses TRBV6-1 and TRBJ2-1; 7 nucleotides match TRBD2. The V gene's germline CDR1 is MNHNS and CDR2 SASEGT. This CDR3 spans 15 amino acids. The V and J ends lost 1 base and 4 bases, in that order; junction bases with no gene match: 4. Here the CDR3 DNA reads TGTGCCAGCAGTGAAGAAGGGGACTATTACAATGAGCAGTTCTTC. This gives the protein CASSEEGDYYNEQFF.

V gene TRBV7-9 combines with J gene TRBJ2-7; tentatively, D is TRBD1 (6 bases). Trimming shortened V by 3 bases and J by 2 bases, and 11 bases separated the two germline ends. CDR3 length: 14 residues. The V gene's germline CDR1 is SEHNR and CDR2 FQNEAQ (reference sequence). DNA of the CDR3: TGTGCCAGCAGCTTCTCCGACAGGCCCTACGAGCAGTACTTC. It encodes CASSFSDRPYEQYF.

J is TRBJ2-2 and V is TRBV9, with 9 bases identical to TRBD1. This CDR3 is built from 18 residues. CDR1 and CDR2 (germline): SGDLS, YYNGEE. The J segment lost 7 bases and the V segment lost 5 bases, leaving 18 bases of the junction unmatched. The chain's CDR3 is CASSEVTWGQGISGELFF. The DNA for the CDR3 is TGTGCCAGCAGTGAAGTAACCTGGGGACAGGGAATAAGCGGGGAGCTGTTTTTT.

The chain joins TRBV6-5 to TRBJ1-6; 7 bases fit TRBD1. Unmatched junction bases numbered 8, after V lost 6 bases and J lost 9 bases. The length of the CDR3 is 14 residues. Germline V gene data show CDR1 as MNHEY and CDR2 as SVGAGI. This CDR3 is CASRQQTGVSPLHF. The CDR3 DNA reads as TGTGCCAGCAGACAACAAACAGGGGTTTCACCCCTCCACTTT.

This chain links TRBV6-6 with TRBJ1-6; 8 bases fit TRBD1. This CDR3 is 14 amino acids long. The V gene's germline CDR1 is MNHNY and CDR2 SVGAGI (reference sequence). Trimming at V came to 6 bases and at J to 14 bases, leaving 12 bases not matched to a gene. The CDR3 loop is CASSPDRVVNSLHF. The CDR3 DNA follows: TGTGCCAGCAGCCCGGACAGGGTCGTTAACTCCCTCCACTTT.

The V call is TRBV9, the J call TRBJ2-5; D is possibly TRBD2 (6 bases). The CDR3 length is 14 residues. Germline CDR1 reads SGDLS; CDR2 reads YYNGEE. Trimming pared 4 bases from V and 3 bases from J, leaving 13 bases between. CDR3 bases: TGTGCCAGCAGCCCAAGACTAGTAGAAGAGACCCAGTACTTC. Translation gives CASSPRLVEETQYF.

The gene calls are TRBV10-3 and TRBJ1-1; D is ambiguous. The length of the CDR3 is 14 residues. Germline values: CDR1 ENHRY, CDR2 SYGVKD. Trimming removed 8 bases at V and 0 bases at J, with 13 bases between. The CDR3 loop reads CAISLGGVNTEAFF. The CDR3 nucleotides read TGTGCCATCTCTTTGGGCGGCGTGAACACTGAAGCTTTCTTT.

The V and J genes are TRBV5-1 and TRBJ2-3; D is perhaps TRBD2 (7 bases). Germline V gene sequence: CDR1 SGHRS, CDR2 YFSETQ. The V end lost 3 bases, the J end lost 9 bases, and 23 bases lay between the germline ends. This CDR3 comprises 16 residues. In nucleotides, the CDR3 is TGCGCCAGCAGCTCCCTAGGGGGGGAGTGGGCCCACACGCAGTATTTT. This gives the protein CASSSLGGEWAHTQYF.